The sequence of this T cell receptor (beta chain) was determined in a study of OX40 agonist ivuxolimab in advanced cancers. The overall study: Mean age approximately 66 years, range 23 to 79; approximately 83% male.

Using immunoSEQ multiplex PCR, the repertoire was profiled, and TCRdb retains in-frame clones only, with some absent. The sample lists over 45,000 clones; around four fifths were seen once. This clone was seen a few times. No antigen is known for it. Broader study findings: Low normalized T-cell clonal expansion also characterized some of the nonresponders.

The germline V gene encodes CDR1 SGHTA and CDR2 FQGNSA. V lost 5 bases to trimming and J lost 5 bases, with 13 bases between them. This CDR3 is built from 14 residues. This clonotype was obtained from an adult with an advanced solid tumor such as melanoma, head and neck, liver or kidney cancer. The specimen was CD4+ or CD8+ T cells sorted from blood, collected in a trial of the OX40 agonist ivuxolimab. The chain is built from TRBV7-2 and TRBJ1-5; no clear D. The CDR3 reads CASSETRGYQPQHF. The CDR3 coding sequence is TGTGCCAGCAGCGAGACACGAGGTTATCAGCCCCAGCATTTT.